The 30 T cell receptor beta chains given below trace back to one sample, sequenced in a study of blood T cell repertoires in COVID-19. Sequenced by immunoSEQ multiplex PCR; TCRdb stores in-frame clones only, minus some. In the table there are under 50,000 clones, 70% to 90% of which are singletons. Sequencing used peripheral blood. The receptors originated from a man aged 40-55 years with active COVID-19.

The chain has TRBV6-1 and TRBJ2-5; D perhaps matches TRBD1 (6 bases). Between the trimmed V and J ends, which lost 3 bases and 1 base, there was a span of 18 bases. The CDR3 has 17 residues. Per germline, CDR1 MNHNS and CDR2 SASEGT. CDR3 sequence reads: CASSEMGAPSTQETQYF. The CDR3 coding sequence is TGTGCCAGCAGTGAGATGGGGGCCCCCAGCACCCAAGAGACCCAGTACTTC.

This chain links TRBV5-1 with TRBJ2-7; no firm D call. The CDR3 spans 14 residues. Germline CDR1 reads SGHRS; CDR2 reads YFSETQ. V was cut by 5 bases and J by 2 bases, with 14 bases left in between. The CDR3 reads CASRPPADTYEQYF. The CDR3 region has the DNA TGCGCCAGCAGGCCGCCCGCTGACACCTACGAGCAGTACTTC.

In this sample, this clone turned up a few times. The CDR3 protein is CASSDRLVDEQYF. The CDR3 DNA follows: TGTGCCAGCAGTGACCGACTAGTAGACGAGCAGTACTTC. The chain is built from TRBV2 and TRBJ2-7; possibly TRBD2 for D (6 bases). The CDR3 extends over 13 amino acids. Germline CDR1 is SNHLY and CDR2 is FYNNEI. The germline V and J ends were trimmed by 3 bases and 5 bases, with 11 bases remaining between them.

This chain uses TRBV20-1 with TRBJ2-3; 9 bases align to TRBD2. J was trimmed by 0 bases and V by 3 bases; bases with no gene match: 4. The CDR3 length is 15 residues. The V gene's germline CDR1 is DFQATT and CDR2 SNEGSKA (reference sequence). The CDR3 DNA reads as TGCAGTGCTAGTTTAGCGGGAGTTAGCACAGATACGCAGTATTTT. Its translation: CSASLAGVSTDTQYF.

The J gene is TRBJ1-2, the V gene TRBV2, with a possible D match to TRBD1 (5 bases). The CDR3 loop spans 13 amino acids. Germline lookup yields CDR1 SNHLY and CDR2 FYNNEI. V lost 3 bases to trimming and J lost 2 bases, with 7 bases between them. For the CDR3, the DNA is TGTGCCAGCAGTGAGACAGAGAACTATGGCTACACCTTC. It specifies CASSETENYGYTF. Looking up the rest from reference TRBV2 and TRBJ1-2 gives the full variable domain: EPEVTQTPSHQVTQMGQEVILRCVPISNHLYFYWYRQILGQKVEFLVSFYNNEISEKSEIFDDQFSVERPDGSNFTLKIRSTKLEDSAMYFCASSETENYGYTFGSGTRLTVV.

This chain joins TRBV27 and TRBJ1-2, with D possibly TRBD1 on 6 matching bases. The CDR3 runs 12 residues. The V and J ends lost 6 bases and 6 bases respectively, with 11 bases between them. Germline assignment: CDR1 MNHEY and CDR2 SMNVEV (reference sequence). For the CDR3, the DNA is TGTGCCAGCAGCTTAGGGGGGGATGGCTACACCTTC. Translation: CASSLGGDGYTF.

The chain employs TRBV27 and TRBJ1-5, with D uncertain. Trimming shortened V by 5 bases and J by 3 bases, and 5 bases separated the two germline ends. Looked up from germline, CDR1 is MNHEY and CDR2 is SMNVEV (reference sequence). The length of the CDR3 is 12 residues. The CDR3 nucleotides are TGTGCCAGCAGTGAGTACAATCAGCCCCAGCATTTT. Its protein is CASSEYNQPQHF.

The J gene is TRBJ2-1, the V gene TRBV7-2, with 10 bases identical to TRBD1. This CDR3 has 15 residues. CDR1 is SGHTA, CDR2 FQGNSA, per germline. Unmatched junction bases numbered 6, after V lost 1 base and J lost 9 bases. CDR3 region: CASSLVGTGVVEQFF. CDR3 nucleotides: TGTGCCAGCAGCTTAGTAGGGACAGGGGTGGTTGAGCAGTTCTTC.

CDR3 region: CASSSLEIGDEQFF. CDR3 bases: TGTGCCAGCAGTTCGCTAGAGATAGGTGATGAGCAGTTCTTC. The V gene is TRBV28, the J gene TRBJ2-1, with D uncertain. The ends were cut back, 4 bases at V and 8 bases at J, with 15 bases in the middle. CDR1 and CDR2 from the germline V gene are MDHEN and SYDVKM. The CDR3 spans 14 residues.

This chain joins TRBV29-1 and TRBJ2-7; no firm D call. V dropped 5 bases and J dropped 5 bases, with 7 bases sitting between them. In germline, CDR1 is SQVTM, CDR2 ANQGSEA. The CDR3 runs 10 residues. CDR3 coding DNA: TGCAGCGTTATGAGCGACGAGCAGTACTTC. Translating it yields CSVMSDEQYF.

Regarding this clone: Compared with germline, one end of the junction differs, possibly owing to a read error. The chain links TRBV29-1 to TRBJ2-2, with 7 bases aligning to TRBD1. CDR1 SQVTM and CDR2 ANQGSEA come from the germline V gene. The CDR3 is 13 residues long. As DNA, the CDR3 is TGCAGCGTCGAAGAGGGGGCACCCGGGGAGCTGTTTTTT. Amino acids: CSVEEGAPGELFF.

The V gene is TRBV9, the J gene TRBJ2-7; 13 bases line up with TRBD2. Germline V CDR1 and CDR2: SGDLS, YYNGEE. The J segment lost 5 bases and the V segment lost 4 bases, leaving 15 bases of the junction unmatched. This CDR3 is built from 18 residues. CDR3 DNA sequence: TGTGCCAGCAGCTCTCGGACTAGCGGGAGACAGAAGCTCGACGAGCAGTACTTC. Its protein product is CASSSRTSGRQKLDEQYF.

The chain has TRBV12-2 and TRBJ1-3; the table's D call, TRBD1, has no DNA check behind it. TRBV12-2 is deemed a pseudogene. The CDR3 is 17 residues long. CDR3 loop: CASRLVTGGPSGNTIYF. The CDR3 DNA follows: TGTGCAAGTCGCTTAGTAACAGGGGGCCCCTCTGGAAACACCATATATTTT.

V and J are TRBV2 and TRBJ1-1, with 10 bases aligning to TRBD1. The CDR3 consists of 16 residues. V lost 5 bases and J lost 3; bases outside the gene matches: 9. The germline CDR1 and CDR2 sequences are SNHLY and FYNNEI. CDR3 in amino acids: CASSFGRTGGHTEAFF. The CDR3 nucleotides are TGTGCCAGCAGTTTCGGCCGGACAGGGGGTCACACTGAAGCTTTCTTT.

The chain joins TRBV9 to TRBJ1-2; D remains ambiguous. Germline V gene sequence: CDR1 SGDLS, CDR2 YYNGEE. V was cut by 0 bases and J by 8 bases, with 14 bases left in between. The CDR3 length is 14 residues. CDR3 amino acids: CASSVDPSFAGYTF. The CDR3 nucleotides are TGTGCCAGCAGCGTAGACCCAAGCTTTGCAGGCTACACCTTC.

This clone was observed a few times. The chain uses TRBV6-1 and TRBJ2-7, with 10 bases lining up with TRBD2. Germline V CDR1 and CDR2: MNHNS, SASEGT. V lost 0 bases, J lost 7 bases, and 15 bases stayed unmatched. The CDR3 totals 18 residues. The CDR3 region has the DNA TGTGCCAGCAGTGAAGCAGTGGCTAGCGGGAGTACTTGGAGAGAGCAGTACTTC. Residues: CASSEAVASGSTWREQYF.

The chain carries TRBV24-1 and TRBJ2-1; D perhaps matches TRBD1 (5 bases). Germline V gene lookup returns CDR1 KGHDR and CDR2 SFDVKD. The CDR3 totals 16 residues. V was trimmed by 4 bases and J by 9 bases, leaving 21 bases between them. The CDR3 loop is CATSDPKVGRDGEQFF. The CDR3 DNA reads TGTGCCACCAGTGACCCGAAGGTAGGCAGGGATGGTGAGCAGTTCTTC.

This chain uses TRBV19 with TRBJ2-5; D perhaps matches TRBD2 (5 bases). The CDR3 consists of 14 residues. Trimming cost V 0 bases and J 5 bases, with 10 bases left between them. CDR1 LNHDA and CDR2 SQIVND come from the germline V gene (reference sequence). Here the CDR3 reads CASSIDLAPETQYF. DNA of the CDR3: TGTGCCAGTAGTATAGATCTAGCTCCGGAGACCCAGTACTTC.

This clone was seen once. The genes are TRBV5-6 and TRBJ2-3, with D possibly TRBD2 on 5 matching bases. The CDR3 is made up of 13 amino acids. V lost 3 bases, J lost 2 bases, and 7 bases lay in between. CDR1 and CDR2 (germline): SGHDT, YYEEEE. Written as DNA, the CDR3 is TGTGCCAGCAGCTGGACTGTCACAGATACGCAGTATTTT. Its translation is CASSWTVTDTQYF.

This rearrangement joins TRBV13 to TRBJ2-7, with D tentatively TRBD1 (5 bases). Trimming shortened V by 6 bases and J by 3 bases, and 15 bases separated the two germline ends. This CDR3 comprises 14 residues. CDR1 and CDR2 from the germline V gene are PRHDT and FYEKMQ (reference sequence). DNA of the CDR3: TGTGCCAGCAGAATAAAGGGGTCACTCTACGAGCAGTACTTC. Encoded protein: CASRIKGSLYEQYF.

V is TRBV30 and J is TRBJ2-7; D unresolved. There are 14 residues in the CDR3. Germline CDR1 and CDR2: GTSNPN and SVGIG (reference sequence). With 8 bases removed from V and 0 bases from J, the gap between germline ends came to 17 bases. This CDR3 reads CAGSPTARSYEQYF. CDR3 DNA sequence: TGTGCCGGTTCCCCCACAGCTCGCTCCTACGAGCAGTACTTC.

This chain uses TRBV3-1 (or the pseudogene TRBV3-2) with TRBJ2-1, with 10 bases lining up with TRBD2. CDR1 is LGHDT, CDR2 YNNKEL, per germline (reference sequence). J was trimmed by 9 bases and V by 0 bases; bases with no gene match: 8. The CDR3 runs 16 residues. The CDR3 here is CASSQEAGGRVGEQFF. As DNA, the CDR3 is TGTGCCAGCAGCCAAGAAGCGGGAGGGCGTGTTGGTGAGCAGTTCTTC.

This rearrangement joins TRBV10-3 to TRBJ1-4, with D tentatively TRBD1 (5 bases). The CDR3 covers 17 residues. V was shortened by 4 bases and J by 8 bases, with 23 bases between the two germline ends. Per germline, CDR1 ENHRY and CDR2 SYGVKD. CDR3 DNA: TGTGCCATCAGTGTGTCCCAGACACTGGGTGCAGGGGAAAAACTGTTTTTT. Protein product: CAISVSQTLGAGEKLFF.

The rearrangement joins TRBV7-6 to TRBJ2-2; 9 positions match TRBD2. CDR1 and CDR2 from the germline V gene are SGHVS and FNYEAQ. Losses at the gene ends were 2 bases for V and 6 bases for J; bases not matched to a gene: 10. This CDR3 is built from 17 residues. CDR3 nucleotides: TGTGCCAGCAGCTTATGGCGGGAGGGAAACGGAGCCGGGGAGCTGTTTTTT. Protein: CASSLWREGNGAGELFF.

This clone was observed once. This sequence joins TRBV28 and TRBJ2-1; no definite D call. Germline CDR1 MDHEN, CDR2 SYDVKM. This CDR3 is built from 15 residues. Trimming removed 5 bases from V and 4 bases from J, with 15 bases in between. The CDR3 loop reads CASSPWSGFYNEQFF. Here the CDR3 DNA reads TGTGCCAGCAGTCCCTGGTCGGGTTTTTACAATGAGCAGTTCTTC. Together with reference TRBV28 and TRBJ2-1, the CDR3 gives the full variable domain: DVKVTQSSRYLVKRTGEKVFLECVQDMDHENMFWYRQDPGLGLRLIYFSYDVKMKEKGDIPEGYSVSREKKERFSLILESASTNQTSMYLCASSPWSGFYNEQFFGPGTRLTVL.

V is TRBV6-5 and J is TRBJ1-2, with D tentatively TRBD1 (5 bases). The V end was cut by 7 bases, the J end by 4 bases, with 19 bases between. The CDR3 runs 15 residues. The V gene's germline CDR1 is MNHEY and CDR2 SVGAGI. The CDR3 region is CASIFRDGTLYGYTF. The CDR3 DNA sequence: TGTGCCAGCATTTTCCGGGACGGGACTCTCTATGGCTACACCTTC.

The chain has TRBV9 and TRBJ2-1; a weak D match, TRBD2 (6 bases). V shed 2 bases and J shed 4 bases, with 10 bases lying between them. The CDR3 loop spans 14 amino acids. Germline CDR1 and CDR2: SGDLS and YYNGEE. The CDR3 protein is CASSVGTVYNEQFF. The DNA for the CDR3 is TGTGCCAGCAGCGTGGGGACTGTTTACAATGAGCAGTTCTTC.

This chain links TRBV19 with TRBJ2-1; 10 bases are a match to TRBD2. From germline, CDR1 is LNHDA and CDR2 SQIVND (reference sequence). CDR3 length: 18 amino acids. V shed 3 bases and J 0 bases; nucleotides not matched to a gene: 8. The CDR3 coding sequence is TGTGCCAGTAGTATTGTACTAGCGGGGCGGCCCTCCTACAATGAGCAGTTCTTC. Encoded protein: CASSIVLAGRPSYNEQFF. Variable domain in full (rest from reference TRBV19 and TRBJ2-1): DGGITQSPKYLFRKEGQNVTLSCEQNLNHDAMYWYRQDPGQGLRLIYYSQIVNDFQKGDIAEGYSVSREKKESFPLTVTSAQKNPTAFYLCASSIVLAGRPSYNEQFFGPGTRLTVL.

The CDR3 reads CASSLPAGPLYEQYF. The CDR3 nucleotides are TGTGCCAGCAGTTTACCGGCAGGGCCCCTGTACGAGCAGTACTTC. The J gene is TRBJ2-7, the V gene TRBV28, with D tentatively TRBD1 (5 bases). This CDR3 has 15 amino acids. V gave up 2 bases and J gave up 4 bases, with 15 bases separating them. CDR1 and CDR2 from the germline V gene are MDHEN and SYDVKM.

This clone has a single count. The chain combines TRBV5-1 with TRBJ1-2, with D tentatively TRBD1 (6 bases). Trimming took off 0 bases at V and 8 bases at J, with 11 bases between the two ends. CDR1 and CDR2 (germline): SGHRS, YFSETQ. This CDR3 spans 13 amino acids. The CDR3: CASSLEQGRGYTF. The CDR3 DNA reads as TGCGCCAGCAGCTTGGAACAGGGTAGAGGCTACACCTTC. The full variable domain, rest sourced from reference TRBV5-1 and TRBJ1-2, is KAGVTQTPRYLIKTRGQQVTLSCSPISGHRSVSWYQQTPGQGLQFLFEYFSETQRNKGNFPGRFSGRQFSNSRSEMNVSTLELGDSALYLCASSLEQGRGYTFGSGTRLTVV.